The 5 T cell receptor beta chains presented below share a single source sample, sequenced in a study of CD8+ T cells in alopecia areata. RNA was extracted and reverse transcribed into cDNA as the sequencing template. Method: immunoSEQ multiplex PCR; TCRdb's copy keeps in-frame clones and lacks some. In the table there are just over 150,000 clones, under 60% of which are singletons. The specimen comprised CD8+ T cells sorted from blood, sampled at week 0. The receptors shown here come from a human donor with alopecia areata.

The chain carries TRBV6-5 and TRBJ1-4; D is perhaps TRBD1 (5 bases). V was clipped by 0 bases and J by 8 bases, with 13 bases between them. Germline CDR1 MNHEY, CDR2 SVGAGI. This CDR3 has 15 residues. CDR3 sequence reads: CASSYSNRGSEKLFF. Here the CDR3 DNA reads TGTGCCAGCAGTTACTCGAATAGGGGTAGCGAAAAACTGTTTTTT.

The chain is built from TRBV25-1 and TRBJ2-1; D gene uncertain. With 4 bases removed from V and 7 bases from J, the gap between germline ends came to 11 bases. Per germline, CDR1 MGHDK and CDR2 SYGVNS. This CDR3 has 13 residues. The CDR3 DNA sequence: TGTGCCAGCAGTGTAGGTTGGGTAAATGAGCAGTTCTTC. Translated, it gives CASSVGWVNEQFF.

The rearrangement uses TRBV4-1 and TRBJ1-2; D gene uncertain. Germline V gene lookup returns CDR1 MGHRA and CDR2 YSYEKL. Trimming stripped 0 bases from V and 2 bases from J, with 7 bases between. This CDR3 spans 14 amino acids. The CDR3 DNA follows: TGCGCCAGCAGCCAAGATCGCCAGAACTATGGCTACACCTTC. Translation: CASSQDRQNYGYTF.

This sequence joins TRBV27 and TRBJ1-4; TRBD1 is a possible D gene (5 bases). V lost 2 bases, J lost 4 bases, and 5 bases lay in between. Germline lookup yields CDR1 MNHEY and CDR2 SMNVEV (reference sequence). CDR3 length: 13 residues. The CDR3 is CASSLQGNEKLFF. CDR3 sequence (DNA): TGTGCCAGCAGTTTACAGGGTAATGAAAAACTGTTTTTT.

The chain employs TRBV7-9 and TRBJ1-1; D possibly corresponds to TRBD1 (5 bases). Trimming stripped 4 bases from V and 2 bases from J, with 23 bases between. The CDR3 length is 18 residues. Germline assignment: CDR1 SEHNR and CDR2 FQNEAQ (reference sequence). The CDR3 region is CASSSPITGIPTNTEAFF. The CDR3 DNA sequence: TGTGCCAGCAGCTCCCCGATAACAGGAATTCCGACTAACACTGAAGCTTTCTTT.